This T cell receptor beta chain was captured in a study of T cells after yellow fever vaccination. Regarding the study as a whole: Re-detected after boosting: most primary clones, 96% of CD4 and roughly 88% of CD8. Although most clonotypes did not, a small share appeared in both CD4 and CD8 compartments.

Only a few counts were recorded for this clonotype. What it binds is not known. This CDR3 has 12 amino acids. CDR1 and CDR2 from the germline V gene are SQVTM and ANQGSEA. Trimming left V 5 bases short and J 0 bases short, with 7 bases between. A single record per CDR3 protein comes from TCRdb applying MiXCR to the 5' RACE reads. The sample consists of 550,000 or so distinct CDR3 sequences, roughly a fifth of them appearing once. The sample consisted of PBMCs, taken 15 days after the yellow fever booster vaccination. This rearrangement joins TRBV29-1 to TRBJ2-5; no firm D call. This TCR derives from a man younger than 45 who received the YFV17D yellow fever vaccine. The CDR3 reads CSVSFYQETQYF. The CDR3 coding sequence is TGCAGCGTTTCTTTCTACCAAGAGACCCAGTACTTC. Looking up the rest from reference TRBV29-1 and TRBJ2-5 gives the full variable domain: SAVISQKPSRDICQRGTSLTIQCQVDSQVTMMFWYRQQPGQSLTLIATANQGSEATYESGFVIDKFPISRPNLTFSTLTVSNMSPEDSSIYLCSVSFYQETQYFGPGTRLLVL.